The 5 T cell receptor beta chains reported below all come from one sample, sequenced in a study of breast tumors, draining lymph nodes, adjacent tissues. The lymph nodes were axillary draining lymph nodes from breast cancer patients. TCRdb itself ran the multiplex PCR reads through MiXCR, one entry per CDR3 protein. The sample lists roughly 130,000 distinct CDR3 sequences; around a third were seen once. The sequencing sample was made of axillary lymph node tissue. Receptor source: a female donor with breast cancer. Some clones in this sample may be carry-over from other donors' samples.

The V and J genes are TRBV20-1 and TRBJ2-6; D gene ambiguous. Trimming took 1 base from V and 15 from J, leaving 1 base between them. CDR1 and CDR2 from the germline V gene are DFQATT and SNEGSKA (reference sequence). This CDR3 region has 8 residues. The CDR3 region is CSARALTF. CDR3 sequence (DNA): TGCAGTGCTAGAGCCCTGACTTTC.

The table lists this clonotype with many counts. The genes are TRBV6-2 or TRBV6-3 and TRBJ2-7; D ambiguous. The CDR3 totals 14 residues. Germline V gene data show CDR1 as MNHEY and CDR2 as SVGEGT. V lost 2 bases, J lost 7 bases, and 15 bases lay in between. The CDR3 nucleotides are TGTGCCAGCAGTTACGCGGACCCCGTCGGGGAGCAGTACGTC. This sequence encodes CASSYADPVGEQYV.

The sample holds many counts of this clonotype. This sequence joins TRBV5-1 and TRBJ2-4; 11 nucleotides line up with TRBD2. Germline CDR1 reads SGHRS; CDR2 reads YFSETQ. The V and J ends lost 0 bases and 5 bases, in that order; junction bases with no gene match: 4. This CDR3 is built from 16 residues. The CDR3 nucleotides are TGCGCCAGCAGCTTGGGGGCTAGCGGGGGGCAAAACATTCAGTACTTC. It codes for CASSLGASGGQNIQYF. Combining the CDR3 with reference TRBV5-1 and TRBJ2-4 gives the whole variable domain KAGVTQTPRYLIKTRGQQVTLSCSPISGHRSVSWYQQTPGQGLQFLFEYFSETQRNKGNFPGRFSGRQFSNSRSEMNVSTLELGDSALYLCASSLGASGGQNIQYFGAGTRLSVL.

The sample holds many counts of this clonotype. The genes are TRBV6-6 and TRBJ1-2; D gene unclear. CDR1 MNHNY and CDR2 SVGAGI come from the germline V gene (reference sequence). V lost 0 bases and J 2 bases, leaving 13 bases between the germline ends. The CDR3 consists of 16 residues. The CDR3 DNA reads TGTGCCAGCAGTTACTCACCAACTTTTAGCAACTATGGCTACACCTTC. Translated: CASSYSPTFSNYGYTF.

CDR3 sequence (DNA): TGTGCCAGCAGTGAAGCGTGGGGGGACAGGGGCACGAGTCGTGATCAGCCCCAGCATTTT. This sequence encodes CASSEAWGDRGTSRDQPQHF. The genes are TRBV2 and TRBJ1-5; 10 bases map to TRBD1. The CDR3 contains 20 residues. V trimming: 0 bases; J trimming: 5 bases; junction bases outside the gene matches: 16. Germline loops: CDR1 SNHLY, CDR2 FYNNEI.